The rows below give T cell receptor beta chains drawn from one sample of a study of control samples from healthy donors and cancer patients. Sequencing was performed with immunoSEQ multiplex PCR; in TCRdb, only in-frame clones are kept and a portion is missing. The table has about 110,000 clones, 70% to 90% seen once; the top ten hold around 4%. Sequencing used PBMCs. The receptors originated from a woman in her sixties with lung cancer. Each CDR3 is given with its conserved first and last residue. D genes are given only for firm matches. Rows give clone size only sometimes, using once, few, many, or a class for an expanded clone.

>NA|TRBV5-5|NA|TRBJ2-7
TGTGCCAGCAGCTTACAGGGTAGGTCCTACGAGCAGTACTTC
CASSLQGRSYEQYF
>NA|TRBV6-1|many|TRBJ1-1
TGTGCCAGCAGTGAGGGCCCTTGGACTGAAGCTTTCTTT
CASSEGPWTEAFF
>NA|TRBV7-2|NA|TRBJ1-5
TGTGCCAGCAGCTCGGGGGGAAGGGGGGGTCAGCCCCAGCATTTT
CASSSGGRGGQPQHF
>NA|TRBV19|NA|TRBJ2-2
TGTGCCAGCCGGCTCCCCGTGGAGGACTACACCGGGGAGCTGTTTTTT
CASRLPVEDYTGELFF
>NA|TRBV19|NA|TRBJ1-3
TGTGCCAGTCGCGACGGCCCCTCTGGAAACACCATATATTTT
CASRDGPSGNTIYF
>NA|TRBV4-3|NA|TRBJ2-2
TGCGCCAGCAGCCAAGATCAATGGACAGACACCGGGGAGCTGTTTTTT
CASSQDQWTDTGELFF
>NA|TRBV2|NA|TRBJ1-3
TGTGCCAGCAGTGAATGGGGAGGGCCAGGAAACACCATATATTTT
CASSEWGGPGNTIYF
>NA|TRBV7-9|NA|TRBJ2-1
TGTGCCAGCAAGTCACGGGGTGAGGAGCAGTTCTTC
CASKSRGEEQFF
>NA|TRBV3-1/TRBV3-2|NA|TRBJ2-7
TGTGCCAGCAGCCTAATGGGCGAAGAGGAGGAGCAGTACTTC
CASSLMGEEEEQYF
>NA|TRBV10-3|once|TRBJ2-5
TGTGCCATCAGTGAGTCGATTTTAGGCCTAGCATCGGCCCAGTACTTC
CAISESILGLASAQYF
>NA|TRBV12-3/TRBV12-4|NA|TRBJ1-1
TGTGCCAGCAGCCCTCTCATGAACACTGAAGCTTTCTTT
CASSPLMNTEAFF
>NA|TRBV10-3|NA|TRBJ1-5
TGTGCCATCAGTGACCTCACGGAGCAGCCCCAGCATTTT
CAISDLTEQPQHF
>NA|TRBV7-9|once|TRBJ2-3
TGTGCCAGCAGCTTAGACTTGCGCCCAGATACGCAGTATTTT
CASSLDLRPDTQYF
>TRBD1|TRBV2|NA|TRBJ1-4
TGTGCCAGCAGTGATTTAGGGACAGTGGCCGAAAAACTGTTTTTT
CASSDLGTVAEKLFF
>NA|TRBV5-1|NA|TRBJ2-7
TGCGCCAGCAGATTCTCCCAAGGGGACTACGAGCAGTACTTC
CASRFSQGDYEQYF
>TRBD2|TRBV6-5|once|TRBJ2-3
TGTGCCAGCAGTTACGCGGGGGGGAGCACAGATACGCAGTATTTT
CASSYAGGSTDTQYF
>NA|TRBV18|NA|TRBJ1-2
TGTGCCAGCTCACCGCAGGGGAGGAACTATGGCTACACCTTC
CASSPQGRNYGYTF
>TRBD1|TRBV14|NA|TRBJ2-7
TGTGCCAGCAGCTCCCGGGACAGAACCTACGAGCAGTACTTC
CASSSRDRTYEQYF